This TCR beta chain was sequenced during a study of Ad26.COV2.S vaccination and SARS-CoV-2 variants. For this clone: The antigen remains unidentified.

As to treatment: 15 to 20 received Ad26.COV2.S at low or high dose, single or two shots; roughly 5 received placebo; per-sample allocation not given. Collection of the samples took place on day 63 after the first injection of vaccine or placebo. Study-wide results and caveats: Recipients given vaccine exceeded placebo recipients in spike-specific TCR breadth. Recipients of either vaccine or placebo displayed similar breadth of non-spike TCRs.

Repertoires were generated with immunoSEQ multiplex PCR, while TCRdb's copy carries only in-frame clones and drops some. Counted here are 400,000 to 500,000 clones, roughly nine tenths occurring once; the ten biggest clones make up just over 2.5%. V lost 0 bases, J lost 4 bases, and 15 bases stayed unmatched. This CDR3 comprises 19 residues. In germline, CDR1 is MNHEY, CDR2 SVGEGT. The chain carries TRBV6-2 or TRBV6-3 and TRBJ1-2; TRBD1 agrees at 9 bases. The specimen comprised peripheral blood, sampled in a trial of Ad26.COV2.S vaccine versus placebo. The sequence derives from a person aged 18-60 years who received the Ad26.COV2.S COVID-19 vaccine or a placebo. CDR3 loop: CASSYSLQGARVPGYGYTF. Here the CDR3 DNA reads TGTGCCAGCAGTTACTCGCTACAGGGGGCGCGCGTACCAGGCTATGGCTACACCTTC.